This TCR beta chain was identified in a study of human T cells and chemical hapten exposure. Indicated time point: patch test 3, about 24 weeks after DPC sensitization. Treatment of the sample: therapeutic diphenylcyclopropenone sensitization with weekly scalp DPC. Separate cDNA molecules received unique molecular identifiers, which the library attached to them. In TCRdb, the RACE reads were re-called with MiXCR into one record per CDR3 protein. Of 95,000 to 150,000 distinct CDR3 sequences listed, about 11% are singletons. The length of the CDR3 is 14 residues. The germline V gene encodes CDR1 SGHAT and CDR2 FQNNGV. Deletions cut 2 bases from V and 5 bases from J, with 10 bases between. This clonotype has just a few counts.

This chain uses TRBV11-2 with TRBJ1-3; D not resolved. This sequence was found in a woman aged 50 to 60 with alopecia areata. Some clones in this sample may be carry-over from other donors' samples. The sample in question was whole blood, obtained in connection with sensitization to the hapten diphenylcyclopropenone (DPC). The chain's CDR3 is CASSLLDGRNTIYF. CDR3 nucleotide sequence: TGTGCCAGCAGCTTACTCGACGGCCGAAACACCATATATTTT.